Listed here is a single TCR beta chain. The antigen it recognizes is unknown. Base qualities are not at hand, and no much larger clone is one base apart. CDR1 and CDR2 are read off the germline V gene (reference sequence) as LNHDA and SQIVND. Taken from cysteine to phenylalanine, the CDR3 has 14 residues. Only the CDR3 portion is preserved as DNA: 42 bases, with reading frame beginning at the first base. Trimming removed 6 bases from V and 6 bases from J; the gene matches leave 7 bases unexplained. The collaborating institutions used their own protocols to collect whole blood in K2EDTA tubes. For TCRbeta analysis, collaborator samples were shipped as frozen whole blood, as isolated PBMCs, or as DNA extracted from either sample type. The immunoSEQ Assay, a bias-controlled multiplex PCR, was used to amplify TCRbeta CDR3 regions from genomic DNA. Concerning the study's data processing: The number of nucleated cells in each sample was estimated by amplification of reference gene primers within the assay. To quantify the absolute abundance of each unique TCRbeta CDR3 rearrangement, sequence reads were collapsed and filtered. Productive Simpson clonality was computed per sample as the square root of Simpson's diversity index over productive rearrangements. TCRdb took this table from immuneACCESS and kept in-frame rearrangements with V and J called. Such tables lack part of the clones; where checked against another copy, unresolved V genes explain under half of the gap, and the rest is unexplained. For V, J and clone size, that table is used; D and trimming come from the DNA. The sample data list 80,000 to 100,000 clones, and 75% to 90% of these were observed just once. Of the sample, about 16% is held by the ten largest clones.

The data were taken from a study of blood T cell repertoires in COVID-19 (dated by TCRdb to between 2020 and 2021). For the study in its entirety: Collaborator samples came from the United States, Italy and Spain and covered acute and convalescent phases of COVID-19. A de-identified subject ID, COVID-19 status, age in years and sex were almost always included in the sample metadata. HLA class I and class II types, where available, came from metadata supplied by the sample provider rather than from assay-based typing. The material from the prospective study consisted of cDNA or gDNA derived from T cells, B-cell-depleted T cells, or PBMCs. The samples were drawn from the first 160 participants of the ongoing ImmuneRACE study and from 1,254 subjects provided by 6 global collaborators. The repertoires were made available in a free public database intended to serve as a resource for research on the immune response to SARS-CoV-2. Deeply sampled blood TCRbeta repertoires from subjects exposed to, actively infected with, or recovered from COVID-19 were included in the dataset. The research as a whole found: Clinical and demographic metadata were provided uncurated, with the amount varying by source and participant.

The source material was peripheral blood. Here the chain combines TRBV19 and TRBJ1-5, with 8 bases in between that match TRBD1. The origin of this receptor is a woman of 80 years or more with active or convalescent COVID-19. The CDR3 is CASSPDRAGQPQHF. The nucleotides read TGTGCCAGTAGCCCGGACAGGGCCGGTCAGCCCCAGCATTTT.